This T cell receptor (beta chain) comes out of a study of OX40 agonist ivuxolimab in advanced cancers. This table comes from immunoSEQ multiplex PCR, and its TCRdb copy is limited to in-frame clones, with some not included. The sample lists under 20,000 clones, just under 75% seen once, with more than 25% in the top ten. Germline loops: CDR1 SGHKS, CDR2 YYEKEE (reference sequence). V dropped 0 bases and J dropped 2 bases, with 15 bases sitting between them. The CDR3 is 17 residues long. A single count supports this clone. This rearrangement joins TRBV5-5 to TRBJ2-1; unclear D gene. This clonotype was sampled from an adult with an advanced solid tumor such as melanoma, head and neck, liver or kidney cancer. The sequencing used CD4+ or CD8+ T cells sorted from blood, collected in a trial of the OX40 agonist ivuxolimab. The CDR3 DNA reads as TGTGCCAGCAGCTTGGCACGGCCCGATAGACCCTACAATGAGCAGTTCTTC. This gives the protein CASSLARPDRPYNEQFF.